The TCR beta chain described here comes from a study of identifying expanded T cells in peripheral blood. Collection occurred without any documented infections or immune events in donors. The data were produced by immunoSEQ multiplex PCR, yet TCRdb's version contains in-frame clones alone and is incomplete. The table lists some 75,000 clones, 75% to 90% of them singletons, with more than 2.5% in the top ten. The study's findings and limits: Over two and four weeks, about 16 and 20 clones changed, versus approximately 1.2 between replicates. Approximately two-week clone count variance significantly increased as total template count grew.

The CDR3 has 18 amino acids. With 0 bases clipped from V and 5 bases from J, the junction kept 14 bases outside the gene matches. Germline CDR1 SGHRS, CDR2 YFSETQ. To note about this clone: Its antigen is still unknown.

The sequenced material came from blood. The rearrangement links TRBV5-1 to TRBJ2-3, with 8 bases identical to TRBD2. This TCR was recovered from a person aged 18-69 years in good health. In nucleotides, the CDR3 is TGCGCCAGCAGCTTGGCATCAGCCGGGGGGGCAGATCGAGATACGCAGTATTTT. Translated: CASSLASAGGADRDTQYF.